One sample yielded the 3 T cell receptor beta chains listed below, sequenced in a study of cytomegalovirus exposure and HLA in healthy donors. Use of 60 Vbeta and 13 Jbeta primers characterized the PCR. Clones were read by immunoSEQ multiplex PCR, and TCRdb kept only the in-frame ones, dropping some. Of approximately 210,000 clones in the sample, approximately 83% were seen once. Source material: PBMCs. The receptors come from a woman between 45 and 60 years old in good health and CMV-seropositive.

The rearrangement uses TRBV7-6 and TRBJ2-1, with 10 bases fitting TRBD2. V trimming: 5 bases; J trimming: 4 bases; junction bases outside the gene matches: 8. The germline V gene has CDR1 SGHVS and CDR2 FNYEAQ. The length of the CDR3 is 16 residues. The CDR3 nucleotides read TGTGCCAGCAGCCTTATGGGACTAGCGTATTACAATGAGCAGTTCTTC. As protein: CASSLMGLAYYNEQFF.

This rearrangement joins TRBV7-6 to TRBJ2-3; 9 nucleotides line up with TRBD2. This CDR3 has 18 residues. Germline CDR1 is SGHVS and CDR2 is FNYEAQ. The junction had 14 bases not matched to a gene; V was cut back by 7 bases and J by 0 bases. The CDR3 coding sequence is TGTGCCAGCATCCAAGGGGCTAGCGGGGTACTAAGCACAGATACGCAGTATTTT. As protein: CASIQGASGVLSTDTQYF.

V gene TRBV7-9 combines with J gene TRBJ1-2, with D perhaps TRBD1 (5 bases). Trimming left V 7 bases short and J 3 bases short, with 12 bases between. Germline CDR1 is SEHNR and CDR2 is FQNEAQ (reference sequence). The CDR3 consists of 13 residues. CDR3 loop: CASMGGLDYGYTF. For the CDR3, the DNA is TGTGCCAGCATGGGGGGGTTGGACTATGGCTACACCTTC.